The T cell receptor beta chain described here comes from a study of beta chain features in type 1 diabetes. At the level of the study: When patients were set against healthy donors, age, gender and cell yields were similar. In all, approximately 110 million sorted cells from all samples were analyzed. Points from the study as a whole: The study found moderately but significantly shorter TCRB CDR3s in all four CD4+ subsets of Type 1 diabetes patients. Type 1 diabetes patients had VDJ junctions that carried fewer insertions and more deletions. The study left unresolved whether HLA type influences TCRB rearrangement.

Expressed TCRB transcripts were sequenced, since all the RNA that had been isolated was reverse transcribed. Sequencing used immunoSEQ multiplex PCR; TCRdb keeps in-frame clones, though not all of them. The sample yields 250,000 to 350,000 clones, around an eighth seen once. This clone came up a few times. Its antigen remains unidentified. This CDR3 has 12 amino acids. Germline loops: CDR1 PRHDT, CDR2 FYEKMQ (reference sequence). V was pared by 4 bases and J by 0 bases, with 4 bases between. What was sequenced was naive CD4+ T cells from blood. The receptor comes from a man aged 25-45 years with type 1 diabetes. The V and J genes are TRBV13 and TRBJ2-7; no reliable D call. The CDR3 sequence is CASSSRSYEQYF. In nucleotides, the CDR3 is TGTGCCAGCAGCTCCCGCTCCTACGAGCAGTACTTC.